This T cell receptor (beta chain) originates from a study of blood T cells in healthy people across ages. PCR was performed a second time for about 7 to 12 cycles using a sample-barcoded 5' primer and a J-beta primer mix. TCRdb itself ran the 5' RACE reads through MiXCR, one entry per CDR3 protein. The sample has under 2,000,000 distinct CDR3 sequences; approximately 50% are singletons. About this clonotype: One junction end disagrees with the germline gene, perhaps due to a read error.

This CDR3 region has 14 residues. From germline, CDR1 is MNHEY and CDR2 SVGEGT. This clonotype originated in a woman aged 35 to 49 in good health. The sample comprised blood. The chain combines TRBV6-2 or TRBV6-3 with TRBJ2-4; no clear D. The CDR3 loop reads CASSYEDIKNTQYF. DNA for the CDR3: TGTGCCAGCAGTTACGAGGATATCAAAAACACTCAGTACTTC.